These 13 T cell receptor beta chains originate from one sample sequenced in a study of control samples from healthy donors and cancer patients. Repertoires were generated with immunoSEQ multiplex PCR, while TCRdb's copy carries only in-frame clones and drops some. The sample records approximately 130,000 clones, around 86% being singletons. Sample: blood. The receptors were sampled from a man between 40 and 49 years old in good health.

CDR3 sequence (DNA): TGTGCCAGCAGCTTAAACAGGGGCTCGGGCCATGGCTACACCTTC. Its protein is CASSLNRGSGHGYTF. V and J are TRBV7-6 and TRBJ1-2; 7 nucleotides align to TRBD1. Germline lookup yields CDR1 SGHVS and CDR2 FNYEAQ. The CDR3 spans 15 residues. After removal of 2 bases from V and 6 bases from J, the junction contained 9 bases not matched to a gene.

CDR3 residues: CASSSTGNSPLHF. The CDR3 DNA is TGTGCCAGCAGCTCAACCGGTAATTCACCCCTCCACTTT. V is TRBV7-6 and J is TRBJ1-6, with D unclear. V lost 4 bases to trimming and J lost 6 bases, with 7 bases between them. The V gene's germline CDR1 is SGHVS and CDR2 FNYEAQ. CDR3 length equals 13 residues.

The rearrangement joins TRBV5-1 to TRBJ1-2, with D maybe TRBD1 (6 bases). V gave up 4 bases and J gave up 7 bases, with 17 bases separating them. Germline V lookup: CDR1 SGHRS, CDR2 YFSETQ. This CDR3 has 14 residues. In DNA, the CDR3 is TGCGCCAGCAGCCCTTACACAGGGACTGGTGGCTACACCTTC. The encoded protein is CASSPYTGTGGYTF. Based on the CDR3 plus reference TRBV5-1 and TRBJ1-2, the full variable domain is KAGVTQTPRYLIKTRGQQVTLSCSPISGHRSVSWYQQTPGQGLQFLFEYFSETQRNKGNFPGRFSGRQFSNSRSEMNVSTLELGDSALYLCASSPYTGTGGYTFGSGTRLTVV.

CDR3 nucleotide sequence: TGTGCCAGCAGCGCCGGGGGACGTAGGGCCCACGAGCAGTACTTC. It yields the protein CASSAGGRRAHEQYF. The chain joins TRBV9 to TRBJ2-7, with D possibly TRBD2 on 6 matching bases. The germline gives CDR1 SGDLS, CDR2 YYNGEE. The CDR3 runs 15 residues. The V end was cut by 3 bases, the J end by 5 bases, with 18 bases between.

The rearrangement links TRBV11-3 to TRBJ1-1; D unclear. Trimming shortened V by 5 bases and J by 6 bases, and 7 bases separated the two germline ends. The CDR3 is 11 amino acids. Germline V gene data show CDR1 as SGHNT and CDR2 as YENEEA. The DNA of the CDR3 is TGTGCCAGCAGCCCCGGACCTGAAGCTTTCTTT. It translates to CASSPGPEAFF. Full variable domain (rest looked up from reference TRBV11-3 and TRBJ1-1): EAGVVQSPRYKIIEKKQPVAFWCNPISGHNTLYWYLQNLGQGPELLIRYENEEAVDDSQLPKDRFSAERLKGVDSTLKIQPAELGDSAVYLCASSPGPEAFFGQGTRLTVV.

The chain links TRBV3-1 (or the pseudogene TRBV3-2) to TRBJ1-2; 9 bases fit TRBD1. The length of the CDR3 is 14 residues. With V trimmed by 6 bases and J by 5 bases, 7 bases remained unmatched. CDR1 and CDR2 from the germline V gene are LGHDT and YNNKEL (reference sequence). CDR3 residues: CASRQQGARYGYTF. The CDR3 DNA is TGTGCCAGCAGACAACAGGGGGCGCGGTATGGCTACACCTTC.

This clone was seen a single time. The chain recombines TRBV4-3 with TRBJ1-2; 8 positions match TRBD1. V trimming: 1 base; J trimming: 4 bases; junction bases outside the gene matches: 2. In germline, CDR1 is LGHNA, CDR2 YSLEER. The CDR3 covers 14 residues. The CDR3 reads CASSQAGQGYGYTF. CDR3 in DNA: TGCGCCAGCAGCCAAGCAGGACAGGGCTATGGCTACACCTTC.

The chain carries TRBV7-2 and TRBJ2-7; 7 bases are a match to TRBD1. The J segment lost 2 bases and the V segment lost 4 bases, leaving 2 bases of the junction unmatched. Germline loops: CDR1 SGHTA, CDR2 FQGNSA. The CDR3 has 13 amino acids. Here the CDR3 DNA reads TGTGCCAGCAGCTGGGACAGAGCCTACGAGCAGTACTTC. Translation: CASSWDRAYEQYF. The variable domain in full, with the rest retrieved from reference TRBV7-2 and TRBJ2-7, is GAGVSQSPSNKVTEKGKDVELRCDPISGHTALYWYRQSLGQGLEFLIYFQGNSAPDKSGLPSDRFSAERTGGSVSTLTIQRTQQEDSAVYLCASSWDRAYEQYFGPGTRLTVT.

This sequence joins TRBV5-6 and TRBJ1-1; D unresolved. The V gene lost 4 bases and the J gene lost 0 bases, with 7 bases spanning the gap. The CDR3 loop spans 13 amino acids. Germline V gives CDR1 SGHDT, CDR2 YYEEEE. CDR3 nucleotide sequence: TGTGCCAGCAGCCTCCCCTTGAACACTGAAGCTTTCTTT. It is translated as CASSLPLNTEAFF.

This clone was counted a few times. This chain uses TRBV7-9 with TRBJ1-2; D is possibly TRBD1 (6 bases). The V end was cut by 5 bases, the J end by 3 bases, with 16 bases between. CDR1 and CDR2 (germline): SEHNR, FQNEAQ (reference sequence). This CDR3 region has 15 residues. CDR3 loop: CASSLQWGHDYGYTF. The DNA for the CDR3 is TGTGCCAGCAGCCTACAATGGGGGCACGACTATGGCTACACCTTC. The variable domain in full, with the rest retrieved from reference TRBV7-9 and TRBJ1-2, is DTGVSQNPRHKITKRGQNVTFRCDPISEHNRLYWYRQTLGQGPEFLTYFQNEAQLEKSRLLSDRFSAERPKGSFSTLEIQRTEQGDSAMYLCASSLQWGHDYGYTFGSGTRLTVV.

This clone was seen a few times. The chain links TRBV5-4 to TRBJ1-6, with TRBD1 identical over 11 bases. There are 15 residues in the CDR3. Germline V gene data show CDR1 as SGHNT and CDR2 as YYREEE (reference sequence). V shed 0 bases, J shed 10 bases, and the junction held 3 bases outside the gene matches. This CDR3 reads CASSLGDRGKSPLHF. CDR3 sequence (DNA): TGTGCCAGCAGCTTGGGGGACAGGGGGAAATCACCCCTCCACTTT.

The V call is TRBV7-9, the J call TRBJ1-6, with unresolved D. Germline values: CDR1 SEHNR, CDR2 FQNEAQ (reference sequence). The V and J ends lost 4 bases and 7 bases respectively, with 11 bases between them. This CDR3 is 14 amino acids long. The CDR3 nucleotides are TGTGCCAGCAGCTATCTGACGGGCAATTCACCCCTCCACTTT. The encoded protein is CASSYLTGNSPLHF.

The rearrangement links TRBV13 to TRBJ1-1, with D tentatively TRBD1 (5 bases). Germline CDR1 PRHDT, CDR2 FYEKMQ (reference sequence). The CDR3 is made up of 16 amino acids. V was pared by 4 bases and J by 6 bases, with 21 bases between. The chain's CDR3 is CASSWTRQATGAEAFF. DNA of the CDR3: TGTGCCAGCAGCTGGACACGGCAGGCCACGGGGGCTGAAGCTTTCTTT.